The clone carrying this T cell receptor (beta chain) was recorded a few times. Its antigen is unidentified. The V and J ends lost 6 bases and 6 bases, in that order; junction bases with no gene match: 2. The CDR3 runs to 15 residues. In germline, CDR1 is MNHNS, CDR2 SASEGT. The data were obtained in a study of identical twins. Overall study results and limits: Modeled out-of-frame TCR alpha sharing in monozygotic twins fell below observed levels.

Each CDR3 protein is one row after TCRdb ran MiXCR on the 5' RACE reads. Of 650,000 to 800,000 distinct CDR3 sequences in the sample, more than 6.5% were seen once. The sample was also linked to a second study, of yellow fever vaccine responses in identical twins.

The sample consisted of PBMCs. This TCR was sampled from a woman between 18 and 29 years old in good health. The chain carries TRBV6-1 and TRBJ2-1, with TRBD2 matching 16 bases. The CDR3: CASRGTSGRVNEQFF. The CDR3 bases are TGTGCCAGCAGAGGGACTAGCGGGAGGGTCAATGAGCAGTTCTTC.